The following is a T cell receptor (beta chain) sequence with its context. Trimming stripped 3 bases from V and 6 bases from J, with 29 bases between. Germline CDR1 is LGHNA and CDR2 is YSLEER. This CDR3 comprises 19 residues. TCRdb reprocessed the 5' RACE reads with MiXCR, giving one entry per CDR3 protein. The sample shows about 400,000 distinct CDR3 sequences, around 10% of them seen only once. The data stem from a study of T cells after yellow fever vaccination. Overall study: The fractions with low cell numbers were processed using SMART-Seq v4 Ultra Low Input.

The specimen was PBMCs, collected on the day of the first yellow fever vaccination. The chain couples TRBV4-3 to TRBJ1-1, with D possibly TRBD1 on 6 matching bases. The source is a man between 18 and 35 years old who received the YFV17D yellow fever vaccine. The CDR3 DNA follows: TGCGCCAGCAGCCATCAAATGGGCCCTTCGGGACATAATAGGGCTGAAGCTTTCTTT. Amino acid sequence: CASSHQMGPSGHNRAEAFF.